This T cell receptor beta chain is drawn from a study of blood T cells in healthy people across ages. Combining a sample-barcoded 5' primer with a J-beta primer mix, a second PCR ran for 7 to 11 cycles. MiXCR, applied by TCRdb to the 5' RACE reads, yields one record per CDR3 protein. The table has fewer than 900,000 distinct CDR3 sequences, under 40% seen once. All donors came from Russia, were Caucasian and healthy, and spanned ages roughly 6 to 95. Samples had at least 6 million PBMCs isolated from them. This clonotype was seen only a few times. Its antigen remains unknown. The CDR3 sequence is 14 residues long. Germline V gives CDR1 SGHTA, CDR2 FQGNSA. V shed 5 bases and J shed 2 bases, with 13 bases lying between them. Study findings and constraints: Versus aged donors, long-lived donors had higher diversity and more naive CD4+ cells.

The TCR originated in a man aged 18 to 35 in good health. The chain uses TRBV7-2 and TRBJ2-7, with D hard to call. The sequenced material came from blood. CDR3 coding DNA: TGTGCCAGCAGCCGCCCATTGGGTCCCTACGAGCAGTACTTC. This codes for CASSRPLGPYEQYF. The variable domain in full, completed from reference TRBV7-2 and TRBJ2-7, reads GAGVSQSPSNKVTEKGKDVELRCDPISGHTALYWYRQSLGQGLEFLIYFQGNSAPDKSGLPSDRFSAERTGGSVSTLTIQRTQQEDSAVYLCASSRPLGPYEQYFGPGTRLTVT.